Below, 4 T cell receptor beta chains from the same sample are listed, as sequenced in a study. The sorted Tregs were CD4+CD25+CD127-/low cells. MiXCR, applied by TCRdb to the 5' RACE reads, yields one record per CDR3 protein. The table shows over 45,000 distinct CDR3 sequences, with roughly 25% occurring only once. The source material was tumor-infiltrating Tregs sorted from the breast tumor. These receptors all come from a female donor with breast cancer.

This clonotype was counted between two and nine times. The chain couples TRBV15 to TRBJ2-3; the D gene is possibly TRBD1 (6 bases). This CDR3 is built from 13 residues. The V end lost 3 bases, the J end lost 6 bases, and 10 bases lay between the germline ends. CDR1 is LNHNV, CDR2 YYDKDF, per germline (reference sequence). The CDR3 DNA reads as TGTGCCACCAGCAGTGGGGGCGGGGATACGCAGTATTTT. Translating gives CATSSGGGDTQYF.

This clonotype was seen repeatedly, ten times or more. The V gene is TRBV9, the J gene TRBJ1-6, with 7 nucleotides matching TRBD1. CDR3 length equals 14 residues. After removal of 4 bases from V and 6 bases from J, the junction contained 4 bases not matched to a gene. From germline, CDR1 is SGDLS and CDR2 YYNGEE. CDR3 in amino acids: CASSPRDSNSPLHF. The CDR3 DNA reads as TGTGCCAGCAGCCCAAGGGACAGTAATTCACCCCTCCACTTT.

The chain carries TRBV7-2 and TRBJ2-1, with D perhaps assigned TRBD1 or TRBD2 (5 bases each). There are 15 residues in the CDR3. CDR1 SGHTA and CDR2 FQGNSA come from the germline V gene. With 1 base removed from V and 7 bases from J, the gap between germline ends came to 14 bases. CDR3: CASSLVYGAQNEQFF. CDR3 sequence (DNA): TGTGCCAGCAGCTTAGTTTACGGGGCGCAGAATGAGCAGTTCTTC.

This sequence joins TRBV7-2 and TRBJ2-3; TRBD1 matches at 7 bases. V shed 2 bases, J shed 2 bases, and the junction held 4 bases outside the gene matches. CDR1 is SGHTA, CDR2 FQGNSA, per germline. The CDR3 runs to 15 residues. The CDR3, as DNA: TGTGCCAGCAGCTTATCTGGACAGGCCACAGATACGCAGTATTTT. Translating it yields CASSLSGQATDTQYF.